This T cell receptor beta chain came from a study of a mutant IDH1 vaccine in newly diagnosed glioma. Turning to the study itself: The sex distribution of treated patients was about 62% male and approximately 40% female, with a mean age of 40.4 years. Before enrollment, patients got radiotherapy alone, temozolomide alone, or mostly the combination. Study findings and constraints: Seemingly, pseudoprogression had no relation to changes in the top peripheral T cell clonotypes. Of the patients, approximately 93% had vaccine-induced immune responses.

Here immunoSEQ multiplex PCR was the method, and the copy in TCRdb shows in-frame clones only, minus some. The sample shows about 88,000 clones, about 80% of them seen only once. In its sample, this clone was seen once. Its antigen is not known. Noted time point: baseline, week 1 (first vaccination visit). The treatment here: pre-vaccination baseline after standard-of-care therapy. Germline values: CDR1 LGHNA, CDR2 YNFKEQ. The CDR3 is 15 residues long. V was clipped by 6 bases and J by 1 base, with 12 bases between them. The J gene is TRBJ2-2, the V gene TRBV4-2; D assignment may be TRBD1 or TRBD2 (5 bases each). This receptor was identified in a man between 40 and 49 years old with glioma. Some clones in this sample may be carry-over from other donors' samples. The starting material was PBMCs, obtained from a glioma patient treated with radiotherapy, temozolomide or both. In DNA form, the CDR3 reads TGTGCCAGCAGTTCCGGGACGGTGAACACCGGGGAGCTGTTTTTT. This codes for CASSSGTVNTGELFF.